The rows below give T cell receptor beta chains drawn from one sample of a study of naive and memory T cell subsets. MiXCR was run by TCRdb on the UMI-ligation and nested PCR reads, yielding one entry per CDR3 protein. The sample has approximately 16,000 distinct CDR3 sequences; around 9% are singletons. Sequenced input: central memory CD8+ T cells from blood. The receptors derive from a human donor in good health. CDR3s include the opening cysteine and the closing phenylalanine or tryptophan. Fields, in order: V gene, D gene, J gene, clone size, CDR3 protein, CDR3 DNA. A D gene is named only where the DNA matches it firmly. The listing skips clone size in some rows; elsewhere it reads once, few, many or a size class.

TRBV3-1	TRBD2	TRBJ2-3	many	CASSQVAGLSDTQYF	TGTGCCAGCAGCCAAGTAGCGGGACTTTCGGATACGCAGTATTTT
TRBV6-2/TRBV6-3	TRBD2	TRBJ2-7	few	CASGLAETYEQYF	TGTGCCTCGGGACTAGCGGAAACCTACGAGCAGTACTTC
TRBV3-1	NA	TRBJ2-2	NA	CASRETNTGELFF	TGTGCCAGCCGTGAAACGAACACCGGGGAGCTGTTTTTT
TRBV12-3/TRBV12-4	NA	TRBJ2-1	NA	CASSSLGLWGEQFF	TGTGCCAGCAGTTCTTTGGGGCTTTGGGGCGAGCAGTTCTTC
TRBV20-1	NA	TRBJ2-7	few	CSARETGASYEQYF	TGCAGTGCTAGGGAGACGGGGGCCTCCTACGAGCAGTACTTC
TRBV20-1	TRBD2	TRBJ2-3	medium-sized	CSARDLAGGIGTQYF	TGCAGTGCTAGAGACCTAGCGGGGGGGATCGGTACGCAGTATTTT
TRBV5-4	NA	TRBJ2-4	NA	CASSSDQGEVAKNIQYF	TGTGCCAGCAGCTCTGACCAGGGGGAGGTCGCCAAAAACATTCAGTACTTC
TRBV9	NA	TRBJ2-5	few	CASSPLTGNQETQYF	TGTGCCAGCAGCCCCCTGACAGGCAACCAAGAGACCCAGTACTTC
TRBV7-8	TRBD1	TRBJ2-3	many	CASRPDRGPGDTQYF	TGTGCCAGCAGACCCGACAGGGGGCCTGGAGATACGCAGTATTTT
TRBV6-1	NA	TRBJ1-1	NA	CASYGRRVMNTEAFF	TGTGCCAGCTATGGGAGGAGAGTAATGAACACTGAAGCTTTCTTT
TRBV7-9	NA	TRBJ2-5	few	CASTQVHYETQYF	TGTGCCAGCACCCAGGTCCACTACGAGACCCAGTACTTC
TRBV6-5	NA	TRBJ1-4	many	CASSYSAGTYASNEKLFF	TGTGCCAGCAGTTACTCCGCAGGCACCTACGCGTCAAATGAAAAACTGTTTTTT
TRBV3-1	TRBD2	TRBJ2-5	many	CASSRTSGRGQETQYF	TGTGCCAGCAGCCGCACTAGCGGGAGGGGCCAAGAGACCCAGTACTTC